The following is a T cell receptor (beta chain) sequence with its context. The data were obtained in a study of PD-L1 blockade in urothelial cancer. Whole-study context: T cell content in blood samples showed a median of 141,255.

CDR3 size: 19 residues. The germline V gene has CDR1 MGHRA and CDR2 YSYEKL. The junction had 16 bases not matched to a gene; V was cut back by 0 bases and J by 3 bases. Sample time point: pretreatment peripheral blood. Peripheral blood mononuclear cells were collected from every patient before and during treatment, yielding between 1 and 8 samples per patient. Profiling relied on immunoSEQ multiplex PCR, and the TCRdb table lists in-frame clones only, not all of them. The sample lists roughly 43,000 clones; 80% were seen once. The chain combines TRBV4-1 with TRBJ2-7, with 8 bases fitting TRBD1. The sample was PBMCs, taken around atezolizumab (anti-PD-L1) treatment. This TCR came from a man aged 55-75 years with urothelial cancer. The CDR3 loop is CASSQDGDRPGLFLYEQYF. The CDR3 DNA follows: TGCGCCAGCAGCCAAGATGGGGACAGGCCGGGACTTTTTCTCTACGAGCAGTACTTC.